A single sample gave rise to the 4 T cell receptor beta chains below, sequenced in a study of blood T cell repertoires in COVID-19. Repertoires were generated with immunoSEQ multiplex PCR, while TCRdb's copy carries only in-frame clones and drops some. The data hold approximately 490,000 clones, with about nine tenths observed a single time. Sequencing was done on a sample of PBMCs or T cells enriched from blood (not recorded which). Receptor source: an older woman who had recovered from COVID-19.

The chain joins TRBV7-6 to TRBJ2-2; TRBD1 matches 7 bases. Germline assignment: CDR1 SGHVS and CDR2 FNYEAQ. The J segment lost 7 bases and the V segment lost 2 bases, leaving 10 bases of the junction unmatched. The CDR3 covers 16 residues. CDR3 DNA: TGTGCCAGCAGCTTACAACCCGACAGGGTAGTCGGGGAGCTGTTTTTT. It is translated as CASSLQPDRVVGELFF.

J is TRBJ1-1 and V is TRBV9; possible D gene TRBD1, 5 bases. Trimming shortened V by 0 bases and J by 1 base, and 10 bases separated the two germline ends. This CDR3 is 15 amino acids long. Germline-derived CDR1 and CDR2 are SGDLS and YYNGEE. CDR3 DNA: TGTGCCAGCAGCGTAGTCCAGGGCGGGAACACTGAAGCTTTCTTT. It is translated as CASSVVQGGNTEAFF.

The chain carries TRBV10-3 and TRBJ2-5; 8 nucleotides line up with TRBD1. This CDR3 is built from 13 residues. The V and J ends lost 10 bases and 5 bases, in that order; junction bases with no gene match: 9. From germline, CDR1 is ENHRY and CDR2 SYGVKD. CDR3 amino acids: CATTSGGLETQYF. The CDR3 DNA sequence: TGTGCCACTACTTCAGGGGGCCTGGAGACCCAGTACTTC.

This chain joins TRBV5-1 and TRBJ2-1; 14 bases fit TRBD2. The CDR3 has 16 residues. V lost 0 bases, J lost 9 bases, and 5 bases stayed unmatched. From germline, CDR1 is SGHRS and CDR2 YFSETQ. DNA of the CDR3: TGCGCCAGCAGCTTGGGGACTAGCGGGGGGACCGGTGAGCAGTTCTTC. It is translated as CASSLGTSGGTGEQFF. Combining the CDR3 with reference TRBV5-1 and TRBJ2-1 gives the whole variable domain KAGVTQTPRYLIKTRGQQVTLSCSPISGHRSVSWYQQTPGQGLQFLFEYFSETQRNKGNFPGRFSGRQFSNSRSEMNVSTLELGDSALYLCASSLGTSGGTGEQFFGPGTRLTVL.